One sample yielded the 23 T cell receptor beta chains listed below, sequenced in a study of shared clonotypes between healthy human individuals. Profiled with immunoSEQ multiplex PCR; TCRdb holds only in-frame clones, not every one. This table has 330,000 or so clones, approximately 79% appearing once. Sequenced input: memory CD4+ T cells sorted from blood. As to subset: CD45RA-negative fraction. Source of these receptors: a man aged 25 to 45 in good health.

The rearrangement joins TRBV11-2 to TRBJ1-1, with 11 positions matching TRBD1. J was trimmed by 2 bases and V by 5 bases; bases with no gene match: 7. Germline V lookup: CDR1 SGHAT, CDR2 FQNNGV. This CDR3 region has 16 residues. CDR3 loop: CASSPRTGGVNTEAFF. The DNA for the CDR3 is TGTGCCAGCAGCCCCCGGACAGGGGGCGTAAACACTGAAGCTTTCTTT.

This chain links TRBV2 with TRBJ2-5; D possibly corresponds to TRBD2 (6 bases). Germline CDR1 and CDR2: SNHLY and FYNNEI. With 9 bases removed from V and 1 base from J, the gap between germline ends came to 12 bases. The CDR3 is 13 residues long. CDR3 in amino acids: CASEAGRQETQYF. For the CDR3, the DNA is TGTGCCAGTGAAGCGGGTCGCCAAGAGACCCAGTACTTC.

This chain joins TRBV5-4 and TRBJ2-5, with D unresolved. Germline lookup yields CDR1 SGHNT and CDR2 YYREEE (reference sequence). This CDR3 comprises 11 residues. V was pared by 5 bases and J by 5 bases, with 7 bases between. The CDR3 nucleotides read TGTGCCAGCAGTTGGGGTGAGACCCAGTACTTC. Amino acid sequence: CASSWGETQYF.

The chain employs TRBV18 and TRBJ2-5; D is ambiguous. CDR1 and CDR2 from the germline V gene are KGHSH and LQKENI. The length of the CDR3 is 15 residues. Trimming took off 6 bases at V and 2 bases at J, with 16 bases between the two ends. The CDR3: CASSQGPLHQETQYF. The CDR3, as DNA: TGTGCCAGCTCCCAAGGACCCCTTCATCAAGAGACCCAGTACTTC.

This chain links TRBV11-2 with TRBJ2-7; D is perhaps TRBD1 or TRBD2 (5 bases each). V lost 3 bases to trimming and J lost 5 bases, with 11 bases between them. The CDR3 runs to 13 residues. Germline values: CDR1 SGHAT, CDR2 FQNNGV. The CDR3 DNA follows: TGTGCCAGCAGCTTTTCTTTGGGGGACGAGCAGTACTTC. Its protein product is CASSFSLGDEQYF.

There are many counts of this clone. CDR3 in DNA: TGTGCCAGCAGCTTAGTGGCAGGGGGCCAACCTGAAGCTTTCTTT. The encoded protein is CASSLVAGGQPEAFF. The chain has TRBV7-9 and TRBJ1-1; TRBD1 aligns across 8 bases. CDR3 length equals 15 residues. J gave up 6 bases and V 1 base, and 7 bases lay outside the gene matches. Germline-derived CDR1 and CDR2 are SEHNR and FQNEAQ (reference sequence).

The V call is TRBV6-6, the J call TRBJ1-5, with unresolved D. Trimming cost V 7 bases and J 3 bases, with 13 bases left between them. The CDR3 consists of 14 residues. Germline V lookup: CDR1 MNHNY, CDR2 SVGAGI (reference sequence). The chain's CDR3 is CASTDAGNNQPQHF. Written as DNA, the CDR3 is TGTGCCAGCACCGACGCAGGCAACAATCAGCCCCAGCATTTT.

The chain employs TRBV14 and TRBJ2-6; 7 bases match TRBD1. The CDR3 is made up of 16 amino acids. Germline trimming cut 3 bases from V and 2 bases from J; bases unmatched to any gene: 4. CDR1 is SGHDN, CDR2 FVKESK, per germline. CDR3 loop: CASSHYRGTGANVLTF. The DNA of the CDR3 is TGTGCCAGCAGCCATTACAGGGGCACTGGGGCCAACGTCCTGACTTTC.

This rearrangement joins TRBV19 to TRBJ2-2; the D is unclear. Per germline, CDR1 LNHDA and CDR2 SQIVND (reference sequence). V shed 10 bases and J shed 7 bases, with 13 bases lying between them. CDR3 size: 12 residues. The DNA for the CDR3 is TGTGCCACTCTCAAGGGCCTCGGGGAGCTGTTTTTT. This sequence encodes CATLKGLGELFF.

This chain links TRBV2 with TRBJ2-3, with 7 positions matching TRBD1. V dropped 4 bases and J dropped 2; count of bases not matched to a gene: 6. The CDR3 length is 15 residues. Germline V lookup: CDR1 SNHLY, CDR2 FYNNEI. The CDR3 coding sequence is TGTGCCAGCAGTGGACGCAGGGGGATCACAGATACGCAGTATTTT. Amino acid sequence: CASSGRRGITDTQYF.

The CDR3 loop reads CSVDPRTSSYYEQYF. DNA of the CDR3: TGCAGCGTTGACCCCCGGACTAGCAGCTACTACGAGCAGTACTTC. The chain has TRBV29-1 and TRBJ2-7, with 8 bases that match TRBD2. Trimming at V came to 3 bases and at J to 3 bases, leaving 10 bases not matched to a gene. The length of the CDR3 is 15 residues. Germline V gene data show CDR1 as SQVTM and CDR2 as ANQGSEA.

The V call is TRBV5-1, the J call TRBJ1-4; 7 bases map to TRBD1. V dropped 3 bases and J dropped 5; count of bases not matched to a gene: 4. The germline CDR1 and CDR2 sequences are SGHRS and YFSETQ. The CDR3 runs 14 residues. The CDR3 region is CASSSLGQNEKLFF. Written as DNA, the CDR3 is TGCGCCAGCAGCTCCCTGGGACAGAATGAAAAACTGTTTTTT.

The chain uses TRBV7-9 and TRBJ1-2; 8 nucleotides agree with TRBD1. Germline V gene sequence: CDR1 SEHNR, CDR2 FQNEAQ (reference sequence). The CDR3 contains 14 residues. The junction had 4 bases not matched to a gene; V was cut back by 5 bases and J by 2 bases. CDR3 loop: CASSGGTGNYGYTF. The CDR3 region has the DNA TGTGCCAGCAGCGGCGGGACAGGCAACTATGGCTACACCTTC.

The chain joins TRBV4-1 to TRBJ1-2; D is undetermined. The CDR3 has 13 amino acids. Germline values: CDR1 MGHRA, CDR2 YSYEKL. V was pared by 0 bases and J by 4 bases, with 6 bases between. The CDR3 DNA follows: TGCGCCAGCAGCCAAGAGGGTAGCTATGGCTACACCTTC. It translates to CASSQEGSYGYTF.

On this clone: Other DNA sequences of this sample code for an identical CDR3. This chain connects TRBV28 to TRBJ2-7; 7 nucleotides match TRBD1. Germline CDR1 reads MDHEN; CDR2 reads SYDVKM. V was pared by 5 bases and J by 6 bases, with 7 bases of the junction left unmatched. This CDR3 spans 13 amino acids. The CDR3 loop reads CASSPPRDSEQYF. CDR3 DNA sequence: TGTGCCAGCAGTCCGCCCCGGGACAGCGAGCAGTACTTC.

This clone was recorded only once. The chain carries TRBV7-2 and TRBJ2-2, with TRBD2 matching over 10 bases. The CDR3 extends over 17 amino acids. Germline CDR1 and CDR2: SGHTA and FQGNSA. Trimming removed 1 base from V and 0 bases from J; junction bases left unmatched: 2. The CDR3 reads CASSLVTSGTNTGELFF. The CDR3 nucleotides read TGTGCCAGCAGCTTAGTTACTAGCGGGACGAACACCGGGGAGCTGTTTTTT.

V usage is TRBV2 and J usage is TRBJ1-1; the D gene is possibly TRBD1 (6 bases). The V and J ends lost 5 bases and 10 bases respectively, with 14 bases between them. Germline lookup yields CDR1 SNHLY and CDR2 FYNNEI. The CDR3 loop spans 12 amino acids. CDR3 in amino acids: CASSRQESGAFF. The CDR3, as DNA: TGTGCCAGCAGTCGACAGGAATCAGGAGCTTTCTTT.

The chain carries TRBV7-9 and TRBJ1-5; perhaps TRBD1 as D (6 bases). Trimming shortened V by 5 bases and J by 5 bases, and 10 bases separated the two germline ends. Germline loops: CDR1 SEHNR, CDR2 FQNEAQ (reference sequence). The CDR3 extends over 13 amino acids. The CDR3 DNA reads as TGTGCCAGCAGCCCGACAGGCCATCAGCCCCAGCATTTT. It yields the protein CASSPTGHQPQHF.

In the case of this clone: One end of the junction is discordant with germline, which a read error may explain. V is TRBV7-7 and J is TRBJ2-1, with D perhaps TRBD2 (6 bases). The length of the CDR3 is 15 residues. CDR1 is SSHAT and CDR2 is FNYEAQ in the germline V gene (reference sequence). The CDR3 spells CASSSGTPSYNEQFF. CDR3 DNA: TGTGCTAGCAGCTCCGGGACTCCCTCCTACAATGAGCAGTTCTTC.

The chain is built from TRBV28 and TRBJ2-5; 15 bases are shared with TRBD2. The CDR3 spans 16 residues. Germline lookup yields CDR1 MDHEN and CDR2 SYDVKM. The V segment lost 5 bases and the J segment 5 bases; nucleotides outside the gene matches: 6. CDR3 region: CASSPGLAGGPETQYF. Here the CDR3 DNA reads TGTGCCAGCAGTCCTGGACTAGCGGGAGGGCCGGAGACCCAGTACTTC.

This chain links TRBV5-1 with TRBJ2-5; 9 positions agree with TRBD2. J gave up 1 base and V 4 bases, and 11 bases lay outside the gene matches. The CDR3 extends over 17 amino acids. Germline assignment: CDR1 SGHRS and CDR2 YFSETQ. As DNA, the CDR3 is TGCGCCAGCAGCAACGCTAGAGCGGGAGGCCTCCAAGAGACCCAGTACTTC. Translating it yields CASSNARAGGLQETQYF.

This chain connects TRBV7-2 to TRBJ2-7; a possible D gene is TRBD2 (5 bases). CDR1 is SGHTA and CDR2 is FQGNSA in the germline V gene. This CDR3 contains 15 residues. The V end lost 5 bases, the J end lost 6 bases, and 20 bases lay between the germline ends. The CDR3 protein is CASSIQVGRAGEQYF. CDR3 in DNA: TGTGCCAGCAGCATACAAGTCGGTCGCGCGGGCGAGCAGTACTTC.

The chain carries TRBV18 and TRBJ1-1, with 7 bases identical to TRBD1. Germline CDR1 is KGHSH and CDR2 is LQKENI. The CDR3 has 15 residues. V trimming: 3 bases; J trimming: 0 bases; junction bases outside the gene matches: 4. The CDR3 DNA sequence: TGTGCCAGCTCACCGGGACAGAGCATGAACACTGAAGCTTTCTTT. This translates into CASSPGQSMNTEAFF.